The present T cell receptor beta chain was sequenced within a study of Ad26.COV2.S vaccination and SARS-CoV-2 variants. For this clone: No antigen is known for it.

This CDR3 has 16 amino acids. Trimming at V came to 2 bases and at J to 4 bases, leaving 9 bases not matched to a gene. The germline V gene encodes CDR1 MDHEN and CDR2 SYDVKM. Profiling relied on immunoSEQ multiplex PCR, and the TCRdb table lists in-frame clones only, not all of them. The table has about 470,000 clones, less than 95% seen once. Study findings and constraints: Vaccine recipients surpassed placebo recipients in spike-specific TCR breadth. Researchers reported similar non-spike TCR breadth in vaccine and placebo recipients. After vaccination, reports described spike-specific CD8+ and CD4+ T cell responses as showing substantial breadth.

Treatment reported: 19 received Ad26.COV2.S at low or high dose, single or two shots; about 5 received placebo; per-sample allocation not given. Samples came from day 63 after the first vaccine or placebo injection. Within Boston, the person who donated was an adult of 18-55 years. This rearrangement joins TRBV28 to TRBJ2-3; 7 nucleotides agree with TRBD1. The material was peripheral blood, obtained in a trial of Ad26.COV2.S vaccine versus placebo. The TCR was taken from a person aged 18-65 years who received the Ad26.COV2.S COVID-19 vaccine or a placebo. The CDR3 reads CASSLAGKRGPDTQYF. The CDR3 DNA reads TGTGCCAGCAGTTTAGCTGGGAAAAGGGGGCCAGATACGCAGTATTTT.